These T cell receptor beta chains were read from a single sample in a study of cytomegalovirus exposure and HLA in healthy donors. Assay used: immunoSEQ multiplex PCR; TCRdb lists only in-frame clones, some missing. Its clone listing holds more than 30,000 clones. The material sequenced was PBMCs. These receptors were collected from a man aged 40-50 years in good health and CMV-seropositive. Each CDR3 is given with its conserved first and last residue. D genes are given only for firm matches.

J,V,D,DNA,CDR3
TRBJ2-5,TRBV2,-,TGTGCCAGCAGTGAAGCAAGGACAGCACGCCAAGAGACCCAGTACTTC,CASSEARTARQETQYF
TRBJ1-2,TRBV6-5,-,TGTGCCTCCTGCCCGTGGGCCGAAAACTCCTATGGCTACACCTTC,CASCPWAENSYGYTF
TRBJ2-2,TRBV10-1,-,TGCGCCAGCAGCCCTGACATAAGGTCCGGGGAGCTGTTTTTT,CASSPDIRSGELFF
TRBJ1-1,TRBV29-1,-,TGCAGCGTCGACAGCTCGACGGGTTTAGAAGAAGCTTTCTTT,CSVDSSTGLEEAFF
TRBJ2-1,TRBV10-2,-,TGCGCCAGCAGTGAGCTGGCCTCCGAGCAGTTCTTC,CASSELASEQFF
TRBJ2-7,TRBV6-6,TRBD1,TGTGCCAGCATGGGACAGGGTCCCTACGAGCAGTACTTC,CASMGQGPYEQYF
TRBJ1-1,TRBV4-1,-,TGCGCCAGCAGCCAAGGAAGAGGAGACAGAGACACTGAAGCTTTCTTT,CASSQGRGDRDTEAFF
TRBJ2-7,TRBV6-4,-,TGTGCCGACACCGAGGGCGGGCACTCCTACGAGCAGTACTTC,CADTEGGHSYEQYF
TRBJ2-1,TRBV5-1,TRBD1,TGCGCCAGCAGCCCGGGGGGGACAGGGGGAATTTTAGAGCAGTTCTTC,CASSPGGTGGILEQFF
TRBJ2-6,TRBV7-3,-,TGTGCCAGCAGCCCACAGAGGGCTGGGGCCAACGTCCTGACTTTC,CASSPQRAGANVLTF
TRBJ1-2,TRBV7-9,TRBD1,TGTGCCAGCAGCACAGGGGGGTACGGCTACACCTTC,CASSTGGYGYTF
TRBJ2-7,TRBV6-1,TRBD1,TGTGCCAGCAGTGGCTCCGGGACAGGACGCACCTACGAGCAGTACTTC,CASSGSGTGRTYEQYF
TRBJ2-5,TRBV4-2,-,TGTGCCAGCAGCCAAGACAGGGGTCGGGAGACCCAGTACTTC,CASSQDRGRETQYF
TRBJ2-1,TRBV4-3,TRBD2,TGCGCCAGCAGCCAAGTGGGGACTAGAGACAATGAGCAGTTCTTC,CASSQVGTRDNEQFF
TRBJ1-2,TRBV30,-,TGTGCCTGGAGTGTAGCGGACTATGGCTACACCTTC,CAWSVADYGYTF
TRBJ1-1,TRBV30,TRBD1,TGTGCCTGGAGTAGACAGGGAAGCAACACTGAAGCTTTCTTT,CAWSRQGSNTEAFF
TRBJ1-5,TRBV4-2,-,TGTGCCAGCAGCCAAGAGAGGGGCAATCAGCCCCAGCATTTT,CASSQERGNQPQHF
TRBJ1-1,TRBV11-3,TRBD1,TGTGCCAGCAGCTTCTGGACAGGGGACATCACTGAAGCTTTCTTT,CASSFWTGDITEAFF
TRBJ1-4,TRBV13,TRBD1,TGTGCCAGCAGCCTGAGGACAGGGGGGTCCAATGAAAAACTGTTTTTT,CASSLRTGGSNEKLFF
TRBJ2-3,TRBV2,-,TGTGCCAGCAGGGCGGGACGGAGCACAGATACGCAGTATTTT,CASRAGRSTDTQYF
TRBJ1-5,TRBV30,TRBD1,TGTGCCTGTTCTCCGTGGGGACAGGGCTTTCACAATCAGCCCCAGCATTTT,CACSPWGQGFHNQPQHF
TRBJ1-4,TRBV6-4,-,TGTGCCAGCAGTGACCCCGACCGGTGGGGGCTCAATGAAAAACTGTTTTTT,CASSDPDRWGLNEKLFF
TRBJ1-1,TRBV28,-,TGTGCCAGCCAGGTAACGAACACTGAAGCTTTCTTT,CASQVTNTEAFF
TRBJ1-2,TRBV4-1,TRBD1,TGCGCCAGCAGCCAAGATGGGGACAGGGGTGGGGGCTACACCTTC,CASSQDGDRGGGYTF
TRBJ2-3,TRBV10-3,-,TGTGCCATCAGTGACGGGGGAGATACGCAGTATTTT,CAISDGGDTQYF
TRBJ1-5,TRBV18,TRBD1,TGTGCCAGCTCACCACCGGGGGGACAGGTAAATCAGCCCCAGCATTTT,CASSPPGGQVNQPQHF
TRBJ1-1,TRBV7-9,-,TGTGCCAGCAGCGATACAGGGAACACTGAAGCTTTCTTT,CASSDTGNTEAFF
TRBJ2-5,TRBV15,-,TGTGCCACCAGCGGCCATAGGAGTAGGGCCCAAGGGGCCCAGTACTTC,CATSGHRSRAQGAQYF
TRBJ2-2,TRBV19,-,TGTGCCAGTACCCAAGGGAGCACCACCGGGGAGCTGTTTTTT,CASTQGSTTGELFF
TRBJ2-2,TRBV5-4,-,TGTGCCAGCAGCTTAAACGGTGGCACCGGGGAGCTGTTTTTT,CASSLNGGTGELFF
TRBJ2-1,TRBV5-1,TRBD1,TGCGCCAGCAGCTTGGCCAGGGGGTCCTACAATGAGCAGTTCTTC,CASSLARGSYNEQFF